A single sample gave rise to the 22 T cell receptor beta chains below, sequenced in a study of T cell responses to AZD1222 COVID-19 vaccine. TCRdb's table, derived via immunoSEQ multiplex PCR, lists solely in-frame clones and lacks some. The table lists more than 95,000 clones, 75% to 90% of them singletons. The input for sequencing was peripheral blood, taken on day 0 of AZD1222 vaccination. The receptors shown here come from an adult in good health.

The chain is built from TRBV2 and TRBJ2-2; D remains unclear. V gave up 0 bases and J gave up 4 bases, with 9 bases separating them. The germline V gene encodes CDR1 SNHLY and CDR2 FYNNEI. This CDR3 has 15 amino acids. CDR3 residues: CASSEALLTTGELFF. CDR3 nucleotides: TGTGCCAGCAGTGAAGCGCTCCTAACCACCGGGGAGCTGTTTTTT.

This clone was seen a handful of times. The genes are TRBV5-4 and TRBJ1-1; 8 nucleotides match TRBD1. Germline values: CDR1 SGHNT, CDR2 YYREEE (reference sequence). Losses at the gene ends were 0 bases for V and 7 bases for J; bases not matched to a gene: 8. The CDR3 loop spans 15 amino acids. As DNA, the CDR3 is TGTGCCAGCAGCTTGGGAGACAGGGGCTCTGATGAAGCTTTCTTT. Translation gives CASSLGDRGSDEAFF.

The chain carries TRBV19 and TRBJ2-7; D might be TRBD1 (6 bases). The CDR3 runs 14 residues. Germline CDR1 LNHDA, CDR2 SQIVND (reference sequence). The V and J ends lost 5 bases and 0 bases respectively, with 11 bases between them. In DNA, the CDR3 is TGTGCCAGTAGTTCCCGGACAGCCTCCTACGAGCAGTACTTC. Its translation: CASSSRTASYEQYF.

This chain joins TRBV6-2 or TRBV6-3 and TRBJ2-1; 11 nucleotides match TRBD2. J gave up 7 bases and V 4 bases, and 6 bases lay outside the gene matches. The germline CDR1 and CDR2 sequences are MNHEY and SVGEGT. The CDR3 is 15 amino acids. CDR3 loop: CASSSSSGGINEQFF. The CDR3 DNA reads as TGTGCCAGCAGTTCATCTAGCGGGGGGATAAATGAGCAGTTCTTC.

The gene calls are TRBV19 and TRBJ2-3, with D perhaps given as TRBD1 or TRBD2 (6 bases each). This CDR3 region has 17 residues. Trimming cost V 1 base and J 0 bases, with 14 bases left between them. CDR1 and CDR2 from the germline V gene are LNHDA and SQIVND (reference sequence). In DNA form, the CDR3 reads TGTGCCAGTAGTATAGGGGCGTGGGGGGCAAGCACAGATACGCAGTATTTT. Its translation: CASSIGAWGASTDTQYF.

This chain joins TRBV19 and TRBJ1-6; no reliable D call. Between the trimmed V and J ends, which lost 7 bases and 8 bases, there was a span of 18 bases. Per germline, CDR1 LNHDA and CDR2 SQIVND (reference sequence). CDR3 length: 15 residues. The CDR3 reads CASTGRGGIDSPLHF. The DNA for the CDR3 is TGTGCCAGTACCGGACGAGGCGGGATTGATTCACCCCTCCACTTT.

This rearrangement joins TRBV15 to TRBJ1-1; weak D call: TRBD1 (5 bases). V lost 2 bases to trimming and J lost 2 bases, with 15 bases between them. Germline CDR1 reads LNHNV; CDR2 reads YYDKDF (reference sequence). This CDR3 is built from 16 residues. Here the CDR3 reads CATSRRPGTENTEAFF. The CDR3 nucleotides read TGTGCCACCAGCAGACGTCCCGGGACCGAAAACACTGAAGCTTTCTTT.

The V and J genes are TRBV18 and TRBJ1-4; no definite D call. The germline V gene has CDR1 KGHSH and CDR2 LQKENI. The CDR3 has 14 residues. Trimming pared 3 bases from V and 1 base from J, leaving 6 bases between. Here the CDR3 DNA reads TGTGCCAGCTCACCGGGTGGAACTAATGAAAAACTGTTTTTT. Amino acids: CASSPGGTNEKLFF.

The rearrangement links TRBV9 to TRBJ2-2; D call uncertain. Trimming removed 5 bases at V and 5 bases at J, with 4 bases between. This CDR3 spans 11 amino acids. The V gene's germline CDR1 is SGDLS and CDR2 YYNGEE. The CDR3, as DNA: TGTGCCAGCAGGGGGACCGGGGAGCTGTTTTTT. It is translated as CASRGTGELFF.

The rearrangement uses TRBV5-1 and TRBJ1-2; no clear D gene. V lost 0 bases to trimming and J lost 8 bases, with 20 bases between them. The CDR3 spans 16 residues. In germline, CDR1 is SGHRS, CDR2 YFSETQ. The CDR3 region is CASSLVAQAHSGGYTF. The CDR3 DNA sequence: TGCGCCAGCAGCTTGGTTGCCCAGGCCCATTCTGGGGGCTACACCTTC.

A word on this clone: This specimen includes other DNA sequences encoding the same CDR3. This sequence joins TRBV9 and TRBJ2-3, with 7 positions matching TRBD2. Germline V gene sequence: CDR1 SGDLS, CDR2 YYNGEE. Germline trimming cut 0 bases from V and 0 bases from J; bases unmatched to any gene: 7. The CDR3 length is 17 residues. The CDR3 region has the DNA TGTGCCAGCAGCGTAGGGACTAGTGGGGGTAGCACAGATACGCAGTATTTT. Amino acid sequence: CASSVGTSGGSTDTQYF.

The rearrangement links TRBV3-1 (or the pseudogene TRBV3-2) to TRBJ1-2; TRBD1 might be the D (6 bases). The CDR3 is made up of 17 amino acids. CDR1 is LGHDT and CDR2 is YNNKEL in the germline V gene (reference sequence). Deletions cut 4 bases from V and 8 bases from J, with 26 bases between. In nucleotides, the CDR3 is TGTGCCAGCAGCCCCCTCTCAACAGGGATCAGGAGAGGAGGCTACACCTTC. Its translation: CASSPLSTGIRRGGYTF.

The chain is built from TRBV19 and TRBJ1-4; 9 nucleotides match TRBD1. The CDR3 runs 13 residues. The V and J ends lost 10 bases and 8 bases, in that order; junction bases with no gene match: 8. Looked up from germline, CDR1 is LNHDA and CDR2 is SQIVND (reference sequence). As DNA, the CDR3 is TGTGCCATTACCGGGACAGGGCCCGAAAAACTGTTTTTT. Translation: CAITGTGPEKLFF. The full variable domain, its missing parts supplied by reference TRBV19 and TRBJ1-4, is DGGITQSPKYLFRKEGQNVTLSCEQNLNHDAMYWYRQDPGQGLRLIYYSQIVNDFQKGDIAEGYSVSREKKESFPLTVTSAQKNPTAFYLCAITGTGPEKLFFGSGTQLSVL.

V is TRBV5-1 and J is TRBJ2-3; either TRBD1 or TRBD2 may fit D (5 bases each). Trimming removed 3 bases from V and 4 bases from J, with 15 bases in between. The CDR3 is 15 amino acids. The germline V gene has CDR1 SGHRS and CDR2 YFSETQ. The CDR3 DNA follows: TGCGCCAGCAGCTATGGGGACCGAACTTCAGATACGCAGTATTTT. Residues: CASSYGDRTSDTQYF.

This clone is a singleton in its sample. The J gene is TRBJ1-2, the V gene TRBV19, with unresolved D. Trimming pared 3 bases from V and 1 base from J, leaving 9 bases between. CDR1 and CDR2 from the germline V gene are LNHDA and SQIVND (reference sequence). This CDR3 contains 14 residues. As DNA, the CDR3 is TGTGCCAGTAGTATGGCTCAGTATAACTATGGCTACACCTTC. Its protein is CASSMAQYNYGYTF.

The chain is built from TRBV10-3 and TRBJ1-2, with 7 positions matching TRBD1. The CDR3 is 16 amino acids. Trimming removed 6 bases from V and 3 bases from J; junction bases left unmatched: 13. Germline CDR1 ENHRY, CDR2 SYGVKD. CDR3 loop: CAISQQSGQYYYGYTF. Written as DNA, the CDR3 is TGTGCCATCAGCCAACAATCGGGACAGTATTACTATGGCTACACCTTC.

The chain couples TRBV28 to TRBJ2-3; D may be TRBD2 (5 bases). The length of the CDR3 is 14 residues. Between the trimmed V and J ends, which lost 3 bases and 3 bases, there was a span of 10 bases. Germline V gene sequence: CDR1 MDHEN, CDR2 SYDVKM. The CDR3 sequence is CASSFLLGTDTQYF. CDR3 nucleotides: TGTGCCAGCAGTTTTTTACTAGGGACAGATACGCAGTATTTT.

The chain employs TRBV12-5 and TRBJ2-5; weak D call: TRBD1 (6 bases). With 5 bases removed from V and 2 bases from J, the gap between germline ends came to 12 bases. In germline, CDR1 is LGHNT, CDR2 FRNRAP. CDR3 size: 14 residues. The CDR3 coding sequence is TGTGCTAGTGGTATAGGACAGAGGCAAGAGACCCAGTACTTC. Its protein product is CASGIGQRQETQYF. The variable domain in full, completed from reference TRBV12-5 and TRBJ2-5, reads DARVTQTPRHKVTEMGQEVTMRCQPILGHNTVFWYRQTMMQGLELLAYFRNRAPLDDSGMPKDRFSAEMPDATLATLKIQPSEPRDSAVYFCASGIGQRQETQYFGPGTRLLVL.

This chain uses TRBV10-2 with TRBJ2-7; either TRBD1 or TRBD2 may supply D (5 bases each). Trimming pared 7 bases from V and 0 bases from J, leaving 13 bases between. The CDR3 covers 14 residues. Germline CDR1 WSHSY, CDR2 SAAADI. The CDR3 region is CASKPGRVSYEQYF. CDR3 sequence (DNA): TGCGCCAGCAAGCCGGGACGGGTCTCCTACGAGCAGTACTTC.

The chain couples TRBV19 to TRBJ1-2, with 10 positions matching TRBD1. Trimming removed 3 bases from V and 6 bases from J; junction bases left unmatched: 10. Per germline, CDR1 LNHDA and CDR2 SQIVND (reference sequence). CDR3 length: 16 amino acids. The CDR3 DNA is TGTGCCAGTAGTATTACCGGGACAGGGGATGGAAATGGCTACACCTTC. It is translated as CASSITGTGDGNGYTF. Looking up the rest from reference TRBV19 and TRBJ1-2 gives the full variable domain: DGGITQSPKYLFRKEGQNVTLSCEQNLNHDAMYWYRQDPGQGLRLIYYSQIVNDFQKGDIAEGYSVSREKKESFPLTVTSAQKNPTAFYLCASSITGTGDGNGYTFGSGTRLTVV.

The rearrangement uses TRBV11-1 and TRBJ2-5, with 7 bases lining up with TRBD1. CDR3 length: 13 residues. Unmatched junction bases numbered 6, after V lost 6 bases and J lost 5 bases. The germline gives CDR1 SGHAT, CDR2 FQDESV (reference sequence). CDR3: CASSSTGLETQYF. CDR3 sequence (DNA): TGTGCCAGCAGTTCGACAGGGTTGGAGACCCAGTACTTC.

CDR3 sequence: CASSQDRYGYTF. Written as DNA, the CDR3 is TGTGCCAGCAGCCAGGACCGCTATGGCTACACCTTC. The chain couples TRBV11-2 to TRBJ1-2; no clear D gene. V gave up 5 bases and J gave up 4 bases, with 8 bases separating them. Germline assignment: CDR1 SGHAT and CDR2 FQNNGV. CDR3 length: 12 amino acids.